The 12 T cell receptor beta chains reported below all come from one sample, sequenced in a study of CD4 T cells in relation to SARS-CoV-2 and coronaviruses. The assay was immunoSEQ multiplex PCR, and TCRdb's table has in-frame clones only and misses some. The sample has under 50,000 clones, roughly 90% seen once. Sample: memory CD4+ T cells from PBMCs. These receptor sequences come from an adult with COVID-19.

The CDR3 reads CASSLARTRAEKLFF. For the CDR3, the DNA is TGTGCCAGCAGCTTAGCTCGGACAAGGGCTGAAAAACTGTTTTTT. The V and J genes are TRBV7-2 and TRBJ1-4; maybe TRBD1 (5 bases). The CDR3 is made up of 15 amino acids. Germline assignment: CDR1 SGHTA and CDR2 FQGNSA. V was trimmed by 0 bases and J by 7 bases, leaving 12 bases between them.

This clone was observed once. The chain employs TRBV6-4 and TRBJ2-1, with 9 bases that match TRBD1. The germline gives CDR1 MRHNA, CDR2 SNTAGT. The ends lost 0 bases at V and 7 bases at J; junction bases unmatched: 4. The length of the CDR3 is 15 residues. As DNA, the CDR3 is TGTGCCAGCAGTGACTCGGGACAGGGTAGGAATGAGCAGTTCTTC. Amino acids: CASSDSGQGRNEQFF.

The chain joins TRBV3-1 (or the pseudogene TRBV3-2) to TRBJ1-2; no reliable D call. V was cut by 1 base and J by 4 bases, with 13 bases left in between. This CDR3 comprises 15 residues. Germline CDR1 reads LGHDT; CDR2 reads YNNKEL (reference sequence). CDR3 amino acids: CASSQGIGGIYGYTF. The CDR3 nucleotides read TGTGCCAGCAGCCAAGGTATAGGAGGGATCTATGGCTACACCTTC.

The rearrangement uses TRBV5-1 and TRBJ1-4, with 7 bases lining up with TRBD1. This CDR3 region has 14 residues. CDR1 is SGHRS and CDR2 is YFSETQ in the germline V gene. V dropped 0 bases and J dropped 7; count of bases not matched to a gene: 3. In DNA, the CDR3 is TGCGCCAGCAGCTTGGAGGGGGCCGGTGAAAAACTGTTTTTT. Protein product: CASSLEGAGEKLFF. Looking up the rest from reference TRBV5-1 and TRBJ1-4 gives the full variable domain: KAGVTQTPRYLIKTRGQQVTLSCSPISGHRSVSWYQQTPGQGLQFLFEYFSETQRNKGNFPGRFSGRQFSNSRSEMNVSTLELGDSALYLCASSLEGAGEKLFFGSGTQLSVL.

The table lists this clone with a few counts. The chain combines TRBV5-1 with TRBJ2-3, with 8 nucleotides matching TRBD1. The junction had 5 bases not matched to a gene; V was cut back by 4 bases and J by 1 base. CDR3 length: 15 amino acids. The V gene's germline CDR1 is SGHRS and CDR2 YFSETQ. As DNA, the CDR3 is TGCGCCAGCAGCCTAGGACAGGGAGGCACAGATACGCAGTATTTT. Residues: CASSLGQGGTDTQYF. The full variable domain, in which reference TRBV5-1 and TRBJ2-3 provide the parts outside the CDR3, is KAGVTQTPRYLIKTRGQQVTLSCSPISGHRSVSWYQQTPGQGLQFLFEYFSETQRNKGNFPGRFSGRQFSNSRSEMNVSTLELGDSALYLCASSLGQGGTDTQYFGPGTRLTVL.

The V gene is TRBV7-9, the J gene TRBJ1-2, with 9 bases identical to TRBD1. CDR3 length: 13 amino acids. J gave up 6 bases and V 4 bases, and 3 bases lay outside the gene matches. Germline CDR1 and CDR2: SEHNR and FQNEAQ (reference sequence). The CDR3 loop is CASSSRTGDGYTF. The CDR3 DNA is TGTGCCAGCAGCTCCCGGACAGGGGATGGCTACACCTTC.

This chain joins TRBV6-5 and TRBJ1-3; D ambiguous. Deletions cut 7 bases from V and 0 bases from J, with 7 bases between. CDR3 size: 13 residues. Germline assignment: CDR1 MNHEY and CDR2 SVGAGI. The CDR3 is CASTPPSGNTIYF. The CDR3 DNA reads as TGTGCCAGCACCCCGCCCTCTGGAAACACCATATATTTT.

The genes are TRBV14 and TRBJ1-1; D remains unclear. V was pared by 10 bases and J by 7 bases, with 25 bases between. Per germline, CDR1 SGHDN and CDR2 FVKESK. The CDR3 loop spans 15 amino acids. The CDR3 region is CATTRGQGRLDEAFF. The CDR3 nucleotides read TGTGCCACTACGCGGGGTCAAGGGCGCTTAGATGAAGCTTTCTTT.

The chain has TRBV29-1 and TRBJ1-1; a possible D gene is TRBD1 (5 bases). The germline gives CDR1 SQVTM, CDR2 ANQGSEA. The CDR3 extends over 13 amino acids. V dropped 5 bases and J dropped 1 base, with 11 bases sitting between them. In DNA form, the CDR3 reads TGCAGCGTTCGGGGGGGGAGGAACACTGAAGCTTTCTTT. Its protein is CSVRGGRNTEAFF.

The chain has TRBV19 and TRBJ1-5, with D unclear. Per the germline V gene, CDR1 is LNHDA and CDR2 is SQIVND (reference sequence). The CDR3 contains 16 residues. Trimming removed 6 bases from V and 0 bases from J, with 15 bases in between. As DNA, the CDR3 is TGTGCCAGTAGATCGCTATTTGGAGGTAGCAATCAGCCCCAGCATTTT. It specifies CASRSLFGGSNQPQHF.

The rearrangement uses TRBV27 and TRBJ1-1; D gene unclear. Germline V gene lookup returns CDR1 MNHEY and CDR2 SMNVEV (reference sequence). V was trimmed by 1 base and J by 7 bases, leaving 16 bases between them. CDR3 length: 15 amino acids. CDR3 amino acids: CASSLLVFLRGEAFF. In DNA form, the CDR3 reads TGTGCCAGCAGTTTATTGGTCTTCCTACGGGGTGAAGCTTTCTTT.

The chain is built from TRBV23-1 and TRBJ2-5; TRBD2 agrees at 8 bases. TRBV23-1 is marked as an open reading frame, function uncertain. CDR3 length equals 15 residues. V dropped 5 bases and J dropped 1; count of bases not matched to a gene: 6. Here the CDR3 DNA reads TGCGCCAGCAGTAAGCGGGGGTTTATCCAAGAGACCCAGTACTTC. Amino acids: CASSKRGFIQETQYF.